This TCR beta chain was recovered during a study of T-cell reconstitution after alpha-beta-depleted transplantation in children. The V end lost 0 bases, the J end lost 7 bases, and 7 bases lay between the germline ends. From germline, CDR1 is SGHRS and CDR2 YFSETQ. The CDR3 length is 13 residues. This clonotype was recorded at least ten times. The TCRbeta library was prepared with unique molecular identifiers. TCRdb processed the PCR reads anew with MiXCR; each CDR3 protein has one entry. The data contain 240,000 or so distinct CDR3 sequences, more than 10% of them singletons. This sample comprised PBMCs from the stem cell graft donor, obtained from the stem cell graft. The sequence came from a human donor who donated a stem cell graft to a child with acute lymphoblastic leukemia. The rearrangement uses TRBV5-1 and TRBJ1-4; D not certain. The CDR3 bases are TGCGCCAGCAGCTTGGACCAAACTGAAAAACTGTTTTTT. Translation gives CASSLDQTEKLFF.